This T cell receptor beta chain was captured by sequencing in a study of identical twins. Whole-study results and caveats: Out-of-frame alpha sequences that twins shared showed excess low generation probability. Zero-insertion results could be subject to partial confounding by invariant MAIT and iNKT cells.

Every donor was a healthy Caucasian. On this clonotype itself: Its antigen is not identified.

The CDR3 spans 13 residues. The V gene's germline CDR1 is DFQATT and CDR2 SNEGSKA (reference sequence). The V end was cut by 0 bases, the J end by 3 bases, with 5 bases between. MiXCR, applied by TCRdb to the 5' RACE reads, yields one record per CDR3 protein. The sample carries 1.5 million to 2 million distinct CDR3 sequences, around 33% recorded once. Sequenced: cord blood. The gene calls are TRBV20-1 and TRBJ2-2; D is undetermined. The sequence derives from a newborn girl in good health. In DNA, the CDR3 is TGCAGTGCTAGAGATTTCTACACCGGGGAGCTGTTTTTT. Amino acids: CSARDFYTGELFF.